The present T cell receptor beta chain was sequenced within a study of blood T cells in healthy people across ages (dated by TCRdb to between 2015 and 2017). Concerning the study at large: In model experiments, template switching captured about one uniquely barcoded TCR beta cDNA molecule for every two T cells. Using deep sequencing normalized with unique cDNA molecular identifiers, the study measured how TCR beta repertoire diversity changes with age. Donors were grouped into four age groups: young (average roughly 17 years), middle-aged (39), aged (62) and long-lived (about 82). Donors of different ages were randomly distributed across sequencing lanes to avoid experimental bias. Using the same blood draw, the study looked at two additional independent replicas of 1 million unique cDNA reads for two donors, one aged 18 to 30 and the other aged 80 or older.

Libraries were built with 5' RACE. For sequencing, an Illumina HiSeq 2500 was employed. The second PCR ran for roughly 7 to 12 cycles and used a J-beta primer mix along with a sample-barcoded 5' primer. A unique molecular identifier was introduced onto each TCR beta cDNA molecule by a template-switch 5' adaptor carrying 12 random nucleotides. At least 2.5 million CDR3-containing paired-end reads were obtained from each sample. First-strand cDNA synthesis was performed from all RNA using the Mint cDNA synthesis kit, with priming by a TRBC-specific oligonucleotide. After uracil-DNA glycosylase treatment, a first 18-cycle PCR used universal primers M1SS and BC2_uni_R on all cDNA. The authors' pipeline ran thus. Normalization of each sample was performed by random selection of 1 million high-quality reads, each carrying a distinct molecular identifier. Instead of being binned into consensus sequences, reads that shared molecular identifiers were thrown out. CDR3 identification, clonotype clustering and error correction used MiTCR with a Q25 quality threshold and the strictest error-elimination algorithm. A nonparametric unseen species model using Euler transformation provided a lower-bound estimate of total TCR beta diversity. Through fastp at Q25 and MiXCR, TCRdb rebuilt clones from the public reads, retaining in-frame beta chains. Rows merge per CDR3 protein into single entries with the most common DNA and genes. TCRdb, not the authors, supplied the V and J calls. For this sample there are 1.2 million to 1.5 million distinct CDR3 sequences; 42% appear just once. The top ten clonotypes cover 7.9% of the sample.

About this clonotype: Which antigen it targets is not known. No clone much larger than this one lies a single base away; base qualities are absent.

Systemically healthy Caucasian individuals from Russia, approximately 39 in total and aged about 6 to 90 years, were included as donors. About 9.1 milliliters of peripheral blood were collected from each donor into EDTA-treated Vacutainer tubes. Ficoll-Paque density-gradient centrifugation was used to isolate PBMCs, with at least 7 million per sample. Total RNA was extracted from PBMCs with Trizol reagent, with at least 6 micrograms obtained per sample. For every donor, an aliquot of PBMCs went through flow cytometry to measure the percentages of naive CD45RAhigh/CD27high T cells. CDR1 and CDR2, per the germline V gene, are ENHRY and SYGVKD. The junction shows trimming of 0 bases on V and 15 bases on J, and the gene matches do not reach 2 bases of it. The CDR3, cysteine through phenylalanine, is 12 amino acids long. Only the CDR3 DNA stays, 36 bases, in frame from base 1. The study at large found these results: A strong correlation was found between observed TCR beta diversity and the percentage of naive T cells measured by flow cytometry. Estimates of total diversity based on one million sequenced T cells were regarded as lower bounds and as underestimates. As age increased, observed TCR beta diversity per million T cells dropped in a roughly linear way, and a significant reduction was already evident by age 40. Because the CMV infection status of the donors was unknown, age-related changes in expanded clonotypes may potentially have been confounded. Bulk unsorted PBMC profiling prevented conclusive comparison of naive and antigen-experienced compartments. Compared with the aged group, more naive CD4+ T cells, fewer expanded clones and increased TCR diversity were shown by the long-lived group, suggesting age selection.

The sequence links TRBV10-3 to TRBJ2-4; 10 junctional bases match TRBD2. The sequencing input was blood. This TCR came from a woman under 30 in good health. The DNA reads TGTGCCATCAGTGAGTCGGCTAGCGGGGGGTACTTC. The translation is CAISESASGGYF.